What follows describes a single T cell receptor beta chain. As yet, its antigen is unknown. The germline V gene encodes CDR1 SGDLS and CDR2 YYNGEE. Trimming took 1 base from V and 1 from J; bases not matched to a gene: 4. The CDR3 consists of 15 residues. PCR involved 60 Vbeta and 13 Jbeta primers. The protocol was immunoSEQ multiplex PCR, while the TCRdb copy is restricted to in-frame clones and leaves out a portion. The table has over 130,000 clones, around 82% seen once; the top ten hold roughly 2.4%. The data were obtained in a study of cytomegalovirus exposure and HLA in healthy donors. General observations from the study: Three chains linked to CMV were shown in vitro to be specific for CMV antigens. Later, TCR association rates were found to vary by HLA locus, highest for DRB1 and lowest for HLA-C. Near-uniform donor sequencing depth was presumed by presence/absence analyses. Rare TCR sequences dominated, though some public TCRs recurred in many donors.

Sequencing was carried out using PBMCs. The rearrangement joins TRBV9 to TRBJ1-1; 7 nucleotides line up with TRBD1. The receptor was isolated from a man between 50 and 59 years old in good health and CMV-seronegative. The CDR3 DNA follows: TGTGCCAGCAGCGTATTTGGGACAGCGAACACTGAAGCTTTCTTT. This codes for CASSVFGTANTEAFF.